Reported below is one TCR beta chain. No antigen is known for it. The sample originates from a study of shared clonotypes between healthy human individuals. Study background: Per donor, three plates held CD4 naive cells, three held CD4 memory, two held CD8 naive and one held CD8 memory. Study outcomes and limitations: The sharing of about 5% of naive CD4 clonotypes was seen across a handful of donors.

Replicate PCRs from sorted subsets contained approximately 220 ng DNA, which is 29,000 or so T cell genomes. Assay: immunoSEQ multiplex PCR; the TCRdb copy retains only in-frame clones and omits some. This repertoire shows about 1.5 million clones, 95% to 99% found once; its top ten account for around 0.45%. Into CD45RA+ naive and CD45RA-negative memory subsets, the CD4+ cells were split. Source material: naive CD4+ T cells sorted from blood. The subset: CD45RA+ positively selected. The receptor comes from a man aged 25-45 years in good health.

CDR3 protein: CASRLLAGGQLLNNEQFF. The CDR3 region has the DNA TGTGCCAGTAGACTACTAGCGGGTGGACAACTTCTCAACAATGAGCAGTTCTTC. J is TRBJ2-1 and V is TRBV19, with 9 bases identical to TRBD2. CDR3 size: 18 residues. Trimming took 6 bases from V and 5 from J; bases not matched to a gene: 17. Germline CDR1 reads LNHDA; CDR2 reads SQIVND (reference sequence).